This T cell receptor beta chain was identified during a study of blood T cells in healthy people across ages. Broader study findings: In long-lived donors, naive CD4+ cell counts and diversity exceeded those of aged donors.

Primed by a sample-barcoded 5' primer and a J-beta primer mix, a second PCR proceeded for 7 to 11 cycles. Through a template-switch adaptor with 12 random nucleotides, each cDNA molecule received a tag. TCRdb recomputed calls from the 5' RACE reads with MiXCR, one row per CDR3 protein. The sample holds 1,800,000 or so distinct CDR3 sequences, roughly two fifths seen once. CDR1 is SGHTA, CDR2 FQGTGA, per germline. This CDR3 contains 15 residues. The V end was cut by 6 bases, the J end by 0 bases, with 13 bases between. As regards this clonotype: Antigen specificity is unknown.

The sample consisted of blood. The chain carries TRBV7-3 and TRBJ2-3; D gene uncertain. This TCR derives from a human donor in good health. Here the CDR3 DNA reads TGTGCCAGCAGACTTCAGCCTTCTAGCACAGATACGCAGTATTTT. Translating gives CASRLQPSSTDTQYF.